This TCR beta chain originates from a study of blood T cell repertoires in COVID-19. Looking at the study overall: Sites in the United States, Italy and Spain provided acute and convalescent COVID-19 samples. The cDNA or gDNA used as material had been derived from T cells, B-cell-depleted T cells, or PBMCs.

The CDR3 loop spans 15 amino acids. From germline, CDR1 is KGHDR and CDR2 SFDVKD. V shed 0 bases and J shed 6 bases, with 10 bases lying between them. As handled by the study authors: Estimates of nucleated cell counts were drawn from the amplification of reference gene primers. Some clones are missing from TCRdb's copy, which holds only in-frame ones; the method was immunoSEQ multiplex PCR. The D gene and trimming were derived from the DNA, and the V and J assignments and clone size from that table. Among around 150,000 clones listed, roughly 87% were seen once. V is TRBV24-1 and J is TRBJ2-2; D is uncertain. The source material was peripheral blood. This clonotype was obtained from a woman aged 55-70 years who had recovered from COVID-19. In nucleotides, the CDR3 is TGTGCCACCAGTGATTTGGGCCTCCCCGCCGGGGAGCTGTTTTTT. The encoded protein is CATSDLGLPAGELFF.